The 20 T cell receptor beta chains reported below all come from one sample, sequenced in a study of blood T cell repertoires in COVID-19. The protocol was immunoSEQ multiplex PCR, while the TCRdb copy is restricted to in-frame clones and leaves out a portion. This sample has around 120,000 clones, with 80% found just once. The sequenced sample consisted of peripheral blood. Receptor source: a man between 65 and 85 years old with acute or convalescent COVID-19.

This chain connects TRBV3-1 (or the pseudogene TRBV3-2) to TRBJ1-2, with 8 bases lining up with TRBD1. Germline CDR1 and CDR2: LGHDT and YNNKEL (reference sequence). V lost 6 bases to trimming and J lost 7 bases; unmatched junction nucleotides: 10. The CDR3 is 14 residues long. CDR3 sequence: CASSRTGTPGGYTF. CDR3 nucleotide sequence: TGTGCCAGCAGTCGGACAGGGACCCCAGGTGGCTACACCTTC.

This chain connects TRBV5-1 to TRBJ2-7; 8 bases line up with TRBD1. From germline, CDR1 is SGHRS and CDR2 YFSETQ. The CDR3 runs to 16 residues. The V segment lost 0 bases and the J segment 9 bases; nucleotides outside the gene matches: 14. CDR3 in amino acids: CASSLATGQGFFGQYF. The CDR3 bases are TGCGCCAGCAGCTTGGCGACCGGACAGGGATTCTTCGGGCAGTACTTC.

This rearrangement joins TRBV19 to TRBJ1-1; the D gene is possibly TRBD1 (6 bases). Trimming stripped 1 base from V and 0 bases from J, with 12 bases between. This CDR3 is 16 amino acids long. The germline V gene encodes CDR1 LNHDA and CDR2 SQIVND (reference sequence). The CDR3 nucleotides read TGTGCCAGTAGTATAGTTCCTAGGACAGTGAACACTGAAGCTTTCTTT. Protein product: CASSIVPRTVNTEAFF.

V gene TRBV9 combines with J gene TRBJ2-3; possible D gene TRBD1, 6 bases. The CDR3 covers 12 residues. Germline CDR1 is SGDLS and CDR2 is YYNGEE. V was cut by 4 bases and J by 9 bases, with 12 bases left in between. The DNA of the CDR3 is TGTGCCAGCAGCCCCGGACAGCGAACGCAGTATTTT. This sequence encodes CASSPGQRTQYF.

The genes are TRBV6-1 and TRBJ1-4, with D unresolved. The V gene lost 2 bases and the J gene lost 8 bases, with 15 bases spanning the gap. Per germline, CDR1 MNHNS and CDR2 SASEGT. CDR3 size: 15 residues. CDR3 sequence (DNA): TGTGCCAGCAGTGAATATGAGGGTTCCGGGGAAAAACTGTTTTTT. This translates into CASSEYEGSGEKLFF.

The chain links TRBV6-5 to TRBJ1-2; D might be TRBD1 (5 bases). The V gene's germline CDR1 is MNHEY and CDR2 SVGAGI. V lost 6 bases to trimming and J lost 5 bases, with 10 bases between them. The CDR3 extends over 12 amino acids. CDR3 nucleotide sequence: TGTGCCAGCAGGCGGGACTTATATGGCTACACCTTC. Translating gives CASRRDLYGYTF.

The chain joins TRBV4-2 to TRBJ1-2; TRBD1 matches 12 bases. The CDR3 is 19 amino acids. Germline V gene lookup returns CDR1 LGHNA and CDR2 YNFKEQ. With V trimmed by 0 bases and J by 3 bases, 11 bases remained unmatched. The CDR3 sequence: CASSQEGPGQGARYYGYTF. The CDR3 DNA sequence: TGTGCCAGCAGCCAAGAGGGTCCGGGACAGGGGGCTAGGTACTATGGCTACACCTTC.

The V and J genes are TRBV18 and TRBJ1-2; 7 nucleotides match TRBD1. The CDR3 sequence is 17 residues long. V was clipped by 6 bases and J by 0 bases; unmatched bases: 13. CDR1 and CDR2 from the germline V gene are KGHSH and LQKENI. CDR3 in DNA: TGTGCCAGCTCCCGTCAGGAGGGGGCTGAGGCTAACTATGGCTACACCTTC. Translating gives CASSRQEGAEANYGYTF.

The chain recombines TRBV11-2 with TRBJ2-5; D might be TRBD1 (6 bases). V dropped 5 bases and J dropped 5 bases, with 12 bases sitting between them. This CDR3 has 13 amino acids. The germline V gene encodes CDR1 SGHAT and CDR2 FQNNGV. The CDR3 spells CASSRTVLETQYF. In DNA form, the CDR3 reads TGTGCCAGCAGCCGGACAGTTTTGGAGACCCAGTACTTC.

V and J are TRBV7-6 and TRBJ2-2; D is perhaps TRBD1 (5 bases). Per germline, CDR1 SGHVS and CDR2 FNYEAQ. V was cut by 1 base and J by 3 bases, with 9 bases left in between. The CDR3 runs to 15 residues. The CDR3 is CASSLVGRDTGELFF. CDR3 nucleotide sequence: TGTGCCAGCAGCTTAGTCGGCAGGGACACCGGGGAGCTGTTTTTT. The full variable domain, its missing parts supplied by reference TRBV7-6 and TRBJ2-2, is GAGVSQSPRYKVTKRGQDVALRCDPISGHVSLYWYRQALGQGPEFLTYFNYEAQQDKSGLPNDRFSAERPEGSISTLTIQRTEQRDSAMYRCASSLVGRDTGELFFGEGSRLTVL.

This clone was seen just once. The chain combines TRBV30 with TRBJ2-7, with D perhaps matching TRBD1 (6 bases). This CDR3 has 13 residues. Trimming pared 2 bases from V and 6 bases from J, leaving 14 bases between. Germline assignment: CDR1 GTSNPN and CDR2 SVGIG (reference sequence). Here the CDR3 reads CAWSLFRGSEQYF. The CDR3 DNA is TGTGCCTGGAGTCTTTTCAGGGGAAGCGAGCAGTACTTC.

The chain is built from TRBV18 and TRBJ1-4; D unresolved. Trimming stripped 3 bases from V and 8 bases from J, with 10 bases between. Per the germline V gene, CDR1 is KGHSH and CDR2 is LQKENI. The CDR3 is made up of 13 amino acids. The CDR3 here is CASSPDIREKLFF. As DNA, the CDR3 is TGTGCCAGCTCACCCGACATTCGCGAAAAACTGTTTTTT.

The chain links TRBV28 to TRBJ1-4; 12 nucleotides line up with TRBD1. The germline CDR1 and CDR2 sequences are MDHEN and SYDVKM. The CDR3 is 16 amino acids. J was trimmed by 7 bases and V by 6 bases; bases with no gene match: 9. The CDR3: CASRGPGQGAGEKLFF. The CDR3 nucleotides are TGTGCCAGCAGGGGTCCGGGACAGGGGGCGGGTGAAAAACTGTTTTTT. The variable domain in full, with the rest retrieved from reference TRBV28 and TRBJ1-4, is DVKVTQSSRYLVKRTGEKVFLECVQDMDHENMFWYRQDPGLGLRLIYFSYDVKMKEKGDIPEGYSVSREKKERFSLILESASTNQTSMYLCASRGPGQGAGEKLFFGSGTQLSVL.

The chain combines TRBV30 with TRBJ2-5, with a weak D call TRBD2 (7 bases). Germline V gene sequence: CDR1 GTSNPN, CDR2 SVGIG (reference sequence). CDR3 length: 15 residues. V gave up 3 bases and J gave up 3 bases, with 17 bases separating them. The CDR3 region is CAWRSQGGGKETQYF. CDR3 DNA: TGTGCCTGGAGATCGCAGGGAGGGGGAAAAGAGACCCAGTACTTC.

The chain carries TRBV6-1 and TRBJ2-7; maybe TRBD2 (6 bases). The CDR3 spans 12 residues. V gave up 1 base and J gave up 11 bases, with 12 bases separating them. The V gene's germline CDR1 is MNHNS and CDR2 SASEGT. CDR3 protein: CASSEVERREYF. The CDR3, as DNA: TGTGCCAGCAGTGAAGTGGAGAGGAGGGAGTACTTC.

The chain joins TRBV28 to TRBJ1-1; possibly TRBD1 for D (6 bases). V lost 7 bases and J lost 3, with 6 bases in between. The CDR3 contains 11 residues. Per the germline V gene, CDR1 is MDHEN and CDR2 is SYDVKM. CDR3 coding DNA: TGTGCCAGCAAGGGGGACACTGAAGCTTTCTTT. Amino acid sequence: CASKGDTEAFF.

This rearrangement joins TRBV21-1 to TRBJ1-1; the table's D call, TRBD1, was not checked against the DNA. TRBV21-1 is given as a pseudogene. The CDR3 is made up of 14 amino acids. CDR3 sequence (DNA): TGTGCCAGCAGCAAAGGACAGTATAACACTGAAGCTTTCTTT. Translation gives CASSKGQYNTEAFF.

V is TRBV24-1 and J is TRBJ1-5, with TRBD1 matching 10 bases. This CDR3 is 14 amino acids long. Germline assignment: CDR1 KGHDR and CDR2 SFDVKD. V lost 2 bases and J lost 16; bases outside the gene matches: 10. DNA of the CDR3: TGTGCCACCAGTGATTCCTCTCCCGGGACAGGGGTTCATTTT. Residues: CATSDSSPGTGVHF.

The CDR3 protein is CASSYTGDGSSPLHF. Written as DNA, the CDR3 is TGTGCCAGCAGTTATACAGGGGATGGCAGTTCACCCCTCCACTTT. The chain employs TRBV28 and TRBJ1-6; 7 positions match TRBD1. CDR1 MDHEN and CDR2 SYDVKM come from the germline V gene. Germline trimming cut 4 bases from V and 9 bases from J; bases unmatched to any gene: 9. There are 15 residues in the CDR3.

This clone appeared once. V and J are TRBV19 and TRBJ1-5, with D possibly TRBD1 on 5 matching bases. Germline V gene lookup returns CDR1 LNHDA and CDR2 SQIVND (reference sequence). V lost 0 bases, J lost 3 bases, and 18 bases lay in between. The CDR3 extends over 18 amino acids. The CDR3 sequence is CASSIDLAGFPHNQPQHF. The DNA of the CDR3 is TGTGCCAGTAGTATAGATCTGGCAGGGTTCCCCCACAATCAGCCCCAGCATTTT.